This note documents a single T cell receptor beta chain sequence. Antigen unknown. Repertoires were generated with immunoSEQ multiplex PCR, while TCRdb's copy carries only in-frame clones and drops some. The table has 150,000 to 200,000 clones, 94% seen once; the top ten hold approximately 0.58%. The CDR3 sequence is 16 residues long. V lost 1 base to trimming and J lost 9 bases, with 19 bases between them. This record comes from a study of T cell responses to AZD1222 COVID-19 vaccine. Study-level results: The breadth and depth of Spike-specific TCRs increased once two AZD1222 doses had been given. None of the repertoires were sampled until the peak T cell response had passed. White British ancestry dominated among donors, who included more females, and clonal diversity was possibly underestimated. Among spike-specific TCRs, nearly half reportedly target unmutated variant regions.

The rearrangement joins TRBV23-1 to TRBJ2-1, with D hard to call. TRBV23-1 is recorded as an ORF, its role being uncertain. The sequencing here drew on peripheral blood, taken on day 0 of AZD1222 vaccination. The TCR originated in an adult in good health. DNA of the CDR3: TGCGCCAGCAGTCAATGTTCAACATCTGGCCCCGGTGAGCAGTTCTTC. This gives the protein CASSQCSTSGPGEQFF.